One sample yielded the 23 T cell receptor beta chains listed below, sequenced in a study of blood T cell repertoires in COVID-19 (dated by TCRdb to the early 2020s). Library creation used the immunoSEQ multiplex PCR assay. This immuneACCESS table, as held by TCRdb, lists in-frame sequences with V and J called but not all clones. Of the missing ones, under half trace to an unresolved V gene in checked studies; the others have no known cause. For this sample there are around 70,000 clones; roughly nine tenths appear just once. The biggest ten clones account for less than 8% of the sample. Material for sequencing was peripheral blood. The receptors derive from a human donor in a cohort sampled during active COVID-19.

The chain couples TRBV6-5 to TRBJ1-2, with 8 nucleotides matching TRBD1. After removal of 6 bases from V and 8 bases from J, the junction contained 8 bases not matched to a gene. The CDR3 length is 13 residues. From germline, CDR1 is MNHEY and CDR2 SVGAGI. The CDR3 here is CASSPQGEYGYTF. CDR3 bases: TGTGCCAGCAGCCCACAGGGGGAGTACGGCTACACCTTC.

The V gene is TRBV19, the J gene TRBJ1-2, with 10 bases lining up with TRBD1. The CDR3 loop spans 15 amino acids. V was clipped by 9 bases and J by 1 base; unmatched bases: 8. Germline loops: CDR1 LNHDA, CDR2 SQIVND (reference sequence). CDR3 coding DNA: TGTGCCAGCCAACGACAGGGGGCGATTAACTATGGCTACACCTTC. This sequence encodes CASQRQGAINYGYTF.

This clone appeared a single time. The chain recombines TRBV20-1 with TRBJ1-1; 7 bases agree with TRBD1. CDR1 DFQATT and CDR2 SNEGSKA come from the germline V gene (reference sequence). The V gene end was trimmed by 3 bases and the J gene end by 3 bases; junction bases not matched to a gene: 10. The CDR3 spans 15 residues. CDR3 residues: CSASPTGWDYTEAFF. CDR3 DNA sequence: TGCAGTGCTAGTCCGACAGGGTGGGATTACACTGAAGCTTTCTTT.

This chain links TRBV27 with TRBJ2-1; TRBD2 matches at 7 bases. CDR3 size: 15 residues. Germline trimming cut 7 bases from V and 7 bases from J; bases unmatched to any gene: 13. Germline loops: CDR1 MNHEY, CDR2 SMNVEV (reference sequence). CDR3 amino acids: CASKGGWEGWNEQFF. The CDR3, as DNA: TGTGCCAGCAAGGGTGGTTGGGAGGGATGGAATGAGCAGTTCTTC.

This rearrangement joins TRBV21-1 to TRBJ2-1; the table assigns TRBD1, which was not confirmed against the DNA. TRBV21-1 is a known pseudogene. The CDR3 has 17 amino acids. The DNA for the CDR3 is TGTGCCAGCAGCAAAGGAATGGGACAGGGAAAGTACAATGAGCAGTTCTTC. Translation: CASSKGMGQGKYNEQFF.

V gene TRBV6-5 combines with J gene TRBJ1-4; 9 nucleotides align to TRBD1. Germline CDR1 reads MNHEY; CDR2 reads SVGAGI. Trimming removed 6 bases from V and 7 bases from J; junction bases left unmatched: 3. CDR3 size: 13 residues. As DNA, the CDR3 is TGTGCCAGCAGACAGGGGGCTCTTGAAAAACTGTTTTTT. Encoded protein: CASRQGALEKLFF.

This rearrangement joins TRBV11-2 to TRBJ2-1; TRBD1 matches at 9 bases. V was clipped by 3 bases and J by 1 base; unmatched bases: 1. Germline CDR1 reads SGHAT; CDR2 reads FQNNGV. CDR3 length: 15 residues. This CDR3 reads CASSLGTGSYNEQFF. DNA for the CDR3: TGTGCCAGCAGCTTGGGGACAGGGTCCTACAATGAGCAGTTCTTC.

This clone was picked up one time. The genes are TRBV5-1 and TRBJ2-1; D is perhaps TRBD1 (5 bases). Germline V CDR1 and CDR2: SGHRS, YFSETQ. The CDR3 is 14 amino acids. V lost 4 bases and J 8 bases, leaving 16 bases between the germline ends. The CDR3 reads CASSGASSYDEQFF. The CDR3 nucleotides read TGCGCCAGCAGCGGGGCCTCTAGTTACGATGAGCAGTTCTTC.

This clone was recorded only once. The V and J genes are TRBV11-3 and TRBJ2-1, with a possible D match to TRBD1 (6 bases). This CDR3 region has 20 residues. Trimming removed 0 bases at V and 0 bases at J, with 21 bases between. Germline V gives CDR1 SGHNT, CDR2 YENEEA. The CDR3 coding sequence is TGTGCCAGCAGCTTAGATGGCTTCCCCAGGACAGCCTCCTCCTACAATGAGCAGTTCTTC. Its translation: CASSLDGFPRTASSYNEQFF.

The J gene is TRBJ2-7, the V gene TRBV7-3; TRBD1 is a possible D gene (6 bases). The CDR3 is 14 residues long. V lost 1 base and J 3 bases, leaving 10 bases between the germline ends. Per the germline V gene, CDR1 is SGHTA and CDR2 is FQGTGA. The CDR3 spells CASSLNGQLYEQYF. In DNA form, the CDR3 reads TGTGCCAGCAGCTTAAACGGACAGCTCTACGAGCAGTACTTC.

The rearrangement uses TRBV7-2 and TRBJ2-5, with a possible D match to TRBD2 (6 bases). The CDR3 loop spans 15 amino acids. V dropped 5 bases and J dropped 5 bases, with 18 bases sitting between them. Per germline, CDR1 SGHTA and CDR2 FQGNSA. CDR3: CASSQVAATAETQYF. The CDR3 coding sequence is TGTGCCAGCAGCCAAGTAGCGGCCACGGCCGAGACCCAGTACTTC.

The rearrangement uses TRBV11-1 and TRBJ2-3, with a weak D call TRBD2 (6 bases). The V gene lost 4 bases and the J gene lost 1 base, with 9 bases spanning the gap. In germline, CDR1 is SGHAT, CDR2 FQDESV (reference sequence). The CDR3 has 14 amino acids. The CDR3 protein is CASSWASGTDTQYF. Here the CDR3 DNA reads TGTGCCAGCAGCTGGGCTAGCGGCACAGATACGCAGTATTTT.

The chain links TRBV28 to TRBJ2-1, with D possibly matching TRBD2 (7 bases). The CDR3 is 17 amino acids. Germline V gene sequence: CDR1 MDHEN, CDR2 SYDVKM. The V end lost 6 bases, the J end lost 4 bases, and 22 bases lay between the germline ends. This CDR3 is CASRLPLGASGYNEQFF. The CDR3 nucleotides are TGTGCCAGCAGGCTACCTCTGGGGGCTAGCGGATACAATGAGCAGTTCTTC.

The J gene is TRBJ1-5, the V gene TRBV28; 11 nucleotides align to TRBD1. This CDR3 comprises 16 residues. Germline V gene lookup returns CDR1 MDHEN and CDR2 SYDVKM. Trimming cost V 1 base and J 5 bases; bases outside gene matches: 4. The CDR3 region has the DNA TGTGCCAGCAGTTTATTAGGGACAGGGGGGGATCAGCCCCAGCATTTT. Translated: CASSLLGTGGDQPQHF.

This clone was seen just once. The chain uses TRBV6-6 and TRBJ1-5; D gene unclear. The germline CDR1 and CDR2 sequences are MNHNY and SVGAGI (reference sequence). This CDR3 is built from 14 residues. V was clipped by 4 bases and J by 3 bases, with 10 bases between them. Here the CDR3 DNA reads TGTGCCAGCAGTTCCCCGGGGAACAATCAGCCCCAGCATTTT. This codes for CASSSPGNNQPQHF.

The V gene is TRBV3-1 (or the pseudogene TRBV3-2), the J gene TRBJ2-2; D is uncertain. V was pared by 3 bases and J by 3 bases, with 8 bases between. The CDR3 spans 14 residues. Germline-derived CDR1 and CDR2 are LGHDT and YNNKEL (reference sequence). Here the CDR3 reads CASSQGRDTGELFF. The CDR3, as DNA: TGTGCCAGCAGCCAGGGCAGAGACACCGGGGAGCTGTTTTTT.

The chain carries TRBV6-4 and TRBJ2-1; 7 nucleotides align to TRBD2. The CDR3 covers 14 residues. Per germline, CDR1 MRHNA and CDR2 SNTAGT. The junction had 3 bases not matched to a gene; V was cut back by 7 bases and J by 0 bases. In DNA form, the CDR3 reads TGTGCCAGCACCGGCGGGAGCTCCTACAATGAGCAGTTCTTC. Its protein product is CASTGGSSYNEQFF.

J is TRBJ1-6 and V is TRBV28; perhaps TRBD1 as D (6 bases). CDR1 and CDR2 (germline): MDHEN, SYDVKM. The V end lost 8 bases, the J end lost 9 bases, and 20 bases lay between the germline ends. The CDR3 runs to 15 residues. For the CDR3, the DNA is TGTGCCAGCTTAGAACACAGGGACGGAGGTTCACCCCTCCACTTT. Translation: CASLEHRDGGSPLHF. Drawing the rest from reference TRBV28 and TRBJ1-6, the complete variable domain is DVKVTQSSRYLVKRTGEKVFLECVQDMDHENMFWYRQDPGLGLRLIYFSYDVKMKEKGDIPEGYSVSREKKERFSLILESASTNQTSMYLCASLEHRDGGSPLHFGNGTRLTVT.

The chain recombines TRBV7-9 with TRBJ1-4; D remains unclear. The CDR3 has 14 residues. Looked up from germline, CDR1 is SEHNR and CDR2 is FQNEAQ (reference sequence). V was clipped by 0 bases and J by 7 bases, with 9 bases between them. The CDR3: CASSLATLGEKLFF. The DNA for the CDR3 is TGTGCCAGCAGCTTAGCGACACTCGGTGAAAAACTGTTTTTT.

The J gene is TRBJ2-1, the V gene TRBV25-1; 10 bases line up with TRBD1. Germline-derived CDR1 and CDR2 are MGHDK and SYGVNS. Trimming at V came to 4 bases and at J to 6 bases, leaving 6 bases not matched to a gene. The CDR3 has 15 residues. CDR3 in DNA: TGTGCCAGCAGTGCTGACAGGGGGCTGCGCAATGAGCAGTTCTTC. Its translation is CASSADRGLRNEQFF. The full variable domain, its missing parts supplied by reference TRBV25-1 and TRBJ2-1, is EADIYQTPRYLVIGTGKKITLECSQTMGHDKMYWYQQDPGMELHLIHYSYGVNSTEKGDLSSESTVSRIRTEHFPLTLESARPSHTSQYLCASSADRGLRNEQFFGPGTRLTVL.

The chain carries TRBV7-9 and TRBJ2-7; 8 bases map to TRBD1. Germline values: CDR1 SEHNR, CDR2 FQNEAQ (reference sequence). J lost 2 bases, V lost 6 bases, and 9 bases had no gene match. The CDR3 runs 15 residues. This CDR3 reads CASSLGTGETYEQYF. The CDR3 nucleotides read TGTGCCAGCAGTTTGGGGACAGGCGAAACCTACGAGCAGTACTTC.

The rearrangement uses TRBV28 and TRBJ1-6; 9 bases fit TRBD1. From germline, CDR1 is MDHEN and CDR2 SYDVKM. CDR3 length equals 13 residues. V was clipped by 6 bases and J by 10 bases; unmatched bases: 4. The CDR3 loop reads CASRGQGRSPLHF. The CDR3 nucleotides read TGTGCCAGCAGGGGACAGGGTCGATCACCCCTCCACTTT.

V gene TRBV27 combines with J gene TRBJ2-1; 9 bases align to TRBD2. CDR3 size: 15 residues. In germline, CDR1 is MNHEY, CDR2 SMNVEV (reference sequence). V was clipped by 4 bases and J by 8 bases; unmatched bases: 9. In DNA, the CDR3 is TGTGCCAGCAGTTCTCCGGGACTAGCTCGCGATGAGCAGTTCTTC. Protein product: CASSSPGLARDEQFF.